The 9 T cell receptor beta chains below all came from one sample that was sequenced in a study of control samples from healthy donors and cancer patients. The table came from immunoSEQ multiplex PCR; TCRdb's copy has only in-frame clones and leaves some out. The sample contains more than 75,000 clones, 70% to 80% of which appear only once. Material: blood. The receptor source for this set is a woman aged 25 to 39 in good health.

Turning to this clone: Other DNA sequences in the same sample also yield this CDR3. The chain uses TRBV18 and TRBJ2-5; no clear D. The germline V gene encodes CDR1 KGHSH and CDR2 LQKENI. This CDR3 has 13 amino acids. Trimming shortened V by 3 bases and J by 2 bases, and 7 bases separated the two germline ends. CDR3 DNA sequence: TGTGCCAGCTCACCGGCGAGACAAGAGACCCAGTACTTC. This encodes CASSPARQETQYF.

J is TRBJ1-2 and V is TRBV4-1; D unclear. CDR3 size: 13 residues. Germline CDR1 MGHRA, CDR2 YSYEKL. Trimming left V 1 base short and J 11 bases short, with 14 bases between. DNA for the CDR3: TGCGCCAGCAGCCAAGTGTTTGAACAACCTTACACCTTC. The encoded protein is CASSQVFEQPYTF.

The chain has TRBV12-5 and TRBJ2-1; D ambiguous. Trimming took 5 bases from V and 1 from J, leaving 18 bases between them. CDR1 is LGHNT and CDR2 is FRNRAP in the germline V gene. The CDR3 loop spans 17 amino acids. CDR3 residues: CASGPDYAVQSYNEQFF. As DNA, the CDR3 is TGTGCTAGTGGTCCTGATTACGCGGTGCAATCCTACAATGAGCAGTTCTTC.

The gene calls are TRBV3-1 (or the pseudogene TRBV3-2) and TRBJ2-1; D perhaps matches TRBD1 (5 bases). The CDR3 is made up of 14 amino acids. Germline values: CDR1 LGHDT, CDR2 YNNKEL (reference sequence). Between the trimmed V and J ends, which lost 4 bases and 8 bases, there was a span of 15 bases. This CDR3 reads CASSPDPRVHEQFF. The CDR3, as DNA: TGTGCCAGCAGCCCCGACCCCAGGGTCCATGAGCAGTTCTTC.

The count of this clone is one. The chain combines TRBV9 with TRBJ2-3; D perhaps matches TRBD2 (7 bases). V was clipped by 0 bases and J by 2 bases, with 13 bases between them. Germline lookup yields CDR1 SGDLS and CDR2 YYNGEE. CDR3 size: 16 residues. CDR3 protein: CASSVAGGLVTDTQYF. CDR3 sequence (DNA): TGTGCCAGCAGCGTAGCGGGGGGCCTGGTCACAGATACGCAGTATTTT.

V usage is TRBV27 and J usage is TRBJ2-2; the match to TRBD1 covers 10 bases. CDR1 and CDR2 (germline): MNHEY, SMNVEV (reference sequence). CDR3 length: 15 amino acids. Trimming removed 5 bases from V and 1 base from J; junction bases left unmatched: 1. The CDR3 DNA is TGTGCCAGCAGTCGGGACAGGGGGAACACCGGGGAGCTGTTTTTT. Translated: CASSRDRGNTGELFF.

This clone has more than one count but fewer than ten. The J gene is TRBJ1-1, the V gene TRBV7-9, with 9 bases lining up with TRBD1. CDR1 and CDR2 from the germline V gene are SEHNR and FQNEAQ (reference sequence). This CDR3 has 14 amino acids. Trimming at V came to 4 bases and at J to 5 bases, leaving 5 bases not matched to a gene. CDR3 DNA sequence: TGTGCCAGCAGCTCCGGGACAGGGCGTACTGAAGCTTTCTTT. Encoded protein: CASSSGTGRTEAFF. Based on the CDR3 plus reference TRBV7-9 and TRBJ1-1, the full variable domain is DTGVSQNPRHKITKRGQNVTFRCDPISEHNRLYWYRQTLGQGPEFLTYFQNEAQLEKSRLLSDRFSAERPKGSFSTLEIQRTEQGDSAMYLCASSSGTGRTEAFFGQGTRLTVV.

CDR3 sequence (DNA): TGTGCCACCAGTGATTTGGGGCACGACGAGCAGTACTTC. It codes for CATSDLGHDEQYF. The rearrangement links TRBV24-1 to TRBJ2-7, with no clear D. The CDR3 is 13 residues long. Trimming cost V 0 bases and J 5 bases, with 7 bases left between them. Germline CDR1 is KGHDR and CDR2 is SFDVKD.

CDR3 amino acids: CASSINRLSSGNTIYF. CDR3 nucleotide sequence: TGTGCCAGCAGCATCAACCGTCTTAGCTCTGGAAACACCATATATTTT. V and J are TRBV5-6 and TRBJ1-3; D gene uncertain. This CDR3 is built from 16 residues. Trimming removed 4 bases from V and 0 bases from J, with 14 bases in between. CDR1 is SGHDT, CDR2 YYEEEE, per germline.